One and the same sample provided the 28 T cell receptor beta chains below, sequenced in a study of OX40 agonist ivuxolimab in advanced cancers. The assay was immunoSEQ multiplex PCR, and TCRdb's table has in-frame clones only and misses some. The repertoire consists of roughly 80,000 clones, with under 90% occurring once and the leading ten covering roughly 1.8%. The source was CD4+ or CD8+ T cells sorted from blood, collected in a trial of the OX40 agonist ivuxolimab. All receptors derive from an adult with an advanced solid tumor such as melanoma, head and neck, liver or kidney cancer.

This clone was counted once. The chain has TRBV11-2 and TRBJ2-5, with a possible D match to TRBD2 (6 bases). This CDR3 comprises 15 residues. The germline V and J ends were trimmed by 4 bases and 2 bases, with 14 bases remaining between them. Germline V CDR1 and CDR2: SGHAT, FQNNGV. The CDR3 sequence: CASSSRGTVQETQYF. In DNA, the CDR3 is TGTGCCAGCAGCTCCCGGGGGACGGTACAAGAGACCCAGTACTTC. The full variable domain, completed using reference TRBV11-2 and TRBJ2-5, is EAGVAQSPRYKIIEKRQSVAFWCNPISGHATLYWYQQILGQGPKLLIQFQNNGVVDDSQLPKDRFSAERLKGVDSTLKIQPAKLEDSAVYLCASSSRGTVQETQYFGPGTRLLVL.

The V gene is TRBV7-9, the J gene TRBJ2-1; tentatively, D is TRBD2 (5 bases). Trimming removed 5 bases at V and 12 bases at J, with 14 bases between. Germline CDR1 reads SEHNR; CDR2 reads FQNEAQ (reference sequence). The CDR3 spans 12 residues. The CDR3: CASSSTRASQFF. CDR3 nucleotide sequence: TGTGCCAGCAGCAGTACTAGGGCATCGCAGTTCTTC.

The rearrangement joins TRBV7-8 to TRBJ2-7; the D is unclear. Trimming took off 1 base at V and 3 bases at J, with 7 bases between the two ends. Germline V lookup: CDR1 SGHVS, CDR2 FQNEAQ. This CDR3 has 13 amino acids. The CDR3, as DNA: TGTGCCAGCAGCTTAGTGGCAGACTACGAGCAGTACTTC. This translates into CASSLVADYEQYF.

The chain is built from TRBV29-1 and TRBJ2-1, with a tentative D call TRBD2 (6 bases). Germline V gene lookup returns CDR1 SQVTM and CDR2 ANQGSEA. The CDR3 spans 15 residues. Trimming cost V 4 bases and J 4 bases, with 17 bases left between them. For the CDR3, the DNA is TGCAGCGTTGCGCCTCGCGGGGCTTGGTACAATGAGCAGTTCTTC. Residues: CSVAPRGAWYNEQFF.

The genes are TRBV5-5 and TRBJ2-3, with TRBD2 as a possible D gene (5 bases). The CDR3 has 14 amino acids. From germline, CDR1 is SGHKS and CDR2 YYEKEE (reference sequence). Trimming removed 0 bases at V and 4 bases at J, with 9 bases between. The CDR3 nucleotides read TGTGCCAGCAGCTTGGGGGCGCGGGCAGATACGCAGTATTTT. It specifies CASSLGARADTQYF.

The gene calls are TRBV19 and TRBJ2-7; D might be TRBD1 or TRBD2, each matching 5 bases. The germline V gene encodes CDR1 LNHDA and CDR2 SQIVND (reference sequence). The CDR3 sequence is 15 residues long. V was pared by 3 bases and J by 5 bases, with 17 bases between. The CDR3 spells CASSMGTGSQHEQYF. The CDR3 coding sequence is TGTGCCAGTAGTATGGGGACGGGGTCGCAGCACGAGCAGTACTTC.

The gene calls are TRBV28 and TRBJ1-2, with D possibly matching TRBD1 (5 bases). The germline CDR1 and CDR2 sequences are MDHEN and SYDVKM. CDR3 length: 14 residues. V was pared by 6 bases and J by 6 bases, with 17 bases between. CDR3 sequence: CASSPGGFVHGYTF. CDR3 DNA sequence: TGTGCCAGCAGCCCCGGGGGGTTCGTCCATGGCTACACCTTC.

V is TRBV5-1 and J is TRBJ2-7, with D uncertain. Germline values: CDR1 SGHRS, CDR2 YFSETQ. V dropped 0 bases and J dropped 5 bases, with 9 bases sitting between them. The CDR3 is 13 amino acids. The CDR3 nucleotides read TGCGCCAGCAGCTTGGCCGGCCCCGACGAGCAGTACTTC. Translation gives CASSLAGPDEQYF. Filled out from reference TRBV5-1 and TRBJ2-7, the complete variable domain reads KAGVTQTPRYLIKTRGQQVTLSCSPISGHRSVSWYQQTPGQGLQFLFEYFSETQRNKGNFPGRFSGRQFSNSRSEMNVSTLELGDSALYLCASSLAGPDEQYFGPGTRLTVT.

The CDR3 DNA sequence: TGTGCCAGCAGCTTAGGCCCGGGCTCCTACAATGAGCAGTTCTTC. This translates into CASSLGPGSYNEQFF. V gene TRBV7-2 combines with J gene TRBJ2-1; no clear D. This CDR3 spans 15 amino acids. Trimming shortened V by 1 base and J by 0 bases, and 7 bases separated the two germline ends. Germline CDR1 SGHTA, CDR2 FQGNSA.

There are a few counts of this clone. V is TRBV7-3 and J is TRBJ1-1; D might be TRBD1 (5 bases). Germline values: CDR1 SGHTA, CDR2 FQGTGA. The CDR3 loop spans 15 amino acids. The V end was cut by 1 base, the J end by 2 bases, with 11 bases between. CDR3 in amino acids: CASSLNPGHNTEAFF. The CDR3 nucleotides are TGTGCCAGCAGCTTAAACCCAGGGCATAACACTGAAGCTTTCTTT.

This rearrangement joins TRBV7-9 to TRBJ2-2; maybe TRBD2 (6 bases). Deletions cut 3 bases from V and 4 bases from J, with 12 bases between. Germline lookup yields CDR1 SEHNR and CDR2 FQNEAQ (reference sequence). The CDR3 is 15 residues long. CDR3 sequence reads: CASSFDGGLTGELFF. The CDR3 DNA is TGTGCCAGCAGCTTCGACGGGGGTCTCACCGGGGAGCTGTTTTTT.

The chain couples TRBV20-1 to TRBJ1-6; possibly TRBD1 for D (5 bases). The CDR3 has 11 residues. Trimming left V 0 bases short and J 19 bases short, with 13 bases between. Germline V lookup: CDR1 DFQATT, CDR2 SNEGSKA (reference sequence). CDR3 sequence: CSARDPPGEHF. The CDR3 DNA sequence: TGCAGTGCTAGAGATCCCCCGGGGGAACACTTT.

This clone was found a few times. The chain carries TRBV28 and TRBJ1-4, with D maybe TRBD1 (6 bases). Trimming pared 6 bases from V and 0 bases from J, leaving 11 bases between. The length of the CDR3 is 15 residues. In germline, CDR1 is MDHEN, CDR2 SYDVKM. The CDR3 nucleotides read TGTGCCAGCAGCACAGGGCTTGCAACTAATGAAAAACTGTTTTTT. Translation: CASSTGLATNEKLFF.

The chain combines TRBV2 with TRBJ1-5, with D tentatively TRBD1 (5 bases). Deletions cut 9 bases from V and 3 bases from J, with 12 bases between. This CDR3 contains 13 residues. Germline lookup yields CDR1 SNHLY and CDR2 FYNNEI. The CDR3 nucleotides read TGTGCCAGAGGGACGGGTGACAATCAGCCCCAGCATTTT. Its translation is CARGTGDNQPQHF.

This clone was picked up one time. The chain combines TRBV2 with TRBJ1-2; D is undetermined. V was pared by 5 bases and J by 3 bases, with 13 bases between. CDR3 size: 14 residues. Germline CDR1 is SNHLY and CDR2 is FYNNEI. The CDR3 DNA follows: TGTGCCAGCAGTATCAAGTCGGCCGACTATGGCTACACCTTC. As protein: CASSIKSADYGYTF.

V usage is TRBV2 and J usage is TRBJ1-1; D unresolved. The germline V gene encodes CDR1 SNHLY and CDR2 FYNNEI. This CDR3 is built from 12 residues. Deletions cut 4 bases from V and 8 bases from J, with 11 bases between. CDR3 sequence: CASSVLDAEAFF. The CDR3 coding sequence is TGTGCCAGCAGTGTTTTGGACGCAGAAGCTTTCTTT.

The V call is TRBV19, the J call TRBJ2-2, with D tentatively TRBD1 (5 bases). V lost 1 base and J 6 bases, leaving 15 bases between the germline ends. This CDR3 comprises 16 residues. Germline V gene data show CDR1 as LNHDA and CDR2 as SQIVND (reference sequence). The CDR3 is CASSIGWGPVPGELFF. CDR3 DNA: TGTGCCAGTAGTATAGGTTGGGGCCCGGTCCCCGGGGAGCTGTTTTTT.

This clone was found once. The rearrangement uses TRBV11-2 and TRBJ2-5; 8 bases are a match to TRBD1. Germline V CDR1 and CDR2: SGHAT, FQNNGV. This CDR3 has 18 amino acids. After removal of 1 base from V and 6 bases from J, the junction contained 16 bases not matched to a gene. This CDR3 is CASSLGGDRSGLHQTQYF. For the CDR3, the DNA is TGTGCCAGCAGCTTAGGGGGGGACAGGTCAGGCCTCCATCAGACCCAGTACTTC.

The chain couples TRBV28 to TRBJ1-4; D gene unclear. Trimming took off 3 bases at V and 3 bases at J, with 11 bases between the two ends. The CDR3 is made up of 15 amino acids. The germline V gene encodes CDR1 MDHEN and CDR2 SYDVKM. Written as DNA, the CDR3 is TGTGCCAGCAGTTTGCCAGGACGGTCTAATGAAAAACTGTTTTTT. Amino acids: CASSLPGRSNEKLFF.

The chain couples TRBV5-4 to TRBJ2-1, with 12 bases fitting TRBD2. Germline CDR1 reads SGHNT; CDR2 reads YYREEE (reference sequence). J was trimmed by 7 bases and V by 3 bases; bases with no gene match: 8. This CDR3 has 16 residues. This CDR3 reads CASSSASGGGGNEQFF. In DNA form, the CDR3 reads TGTGCCAGCAGCTCAGCTAGCGGGGGGGGAGGGAATGAGCAGTTCTTC.

This chain uses TRBV15 with TRBJ2-2; 10 nucleotides match TRBD1. This CDR3 has 13 amino acids. V dropped 9 bases and J dropped 6; count of bases not matched to a gene: 4. The germline V gene encodes CDR1 LNHNV and CDR2 YYDKDF (reference sequence). CDR3: CATTGQGAGELFF. The CDR3 DNA reads as TGTGCCACAACCGGACAGGGGGCCGGGGAGCTGTTTTTT.

The J gene is TRBJ2-3, the V gene TRBV25-1, with unresolved D. The ends were cut back, 4 bases at V and 2 bases at J, with 4 bases in the middle. CDR1 and CDR2 (germline): MGHDK, SYGVNS. There are 12 residues in the CDR3. CDR3 in amino acids: CASSGLTDTQYF. CDR3 DNA sequence: TGTGCCAGCAGTGGACTCACAGATACGCAGTATTTT.

The chain couples TRBV2 to TRBJ2-3; a weak D match, TRBD1 (5 bases). Between the trimmed V and J ends, which lost 10 bases and 4 bases, there was a span of 15 bases. The CDR3 length is 13 residues. CDR1 is SNHLY, CDR2 FYNNEI, per germline. This CDR3 is CAKGGASADTQYF. The CDR3 DNA sequence: TGTGCCAAGGGTGGGGCGAGCGCAGATACGCAGTATTTT.

The rearrangement uses TRBV5-1 and TRBJ1-6; no reliable D call. The CDR3 totals 16 residues. The V end was cut by 5 bases, the J end by 1 base, with 13 bases between. The V gene's germline CDR1 is SGHRS and CDR2 YFSETQ. The CDR3, as DNA: TGCGCCAGCAGAGAGGTTGAGGTTTCCTATAATTCACCCCTCCACTTT. Protein product: CASREVEVSYNSPLHF.

The V call is TRBV28, the J call TRBJ1-3, with no clear D. V lost 2 bases, J lost 4 bases, and 6 bases lay in between. This CDR3 spans 13 amino acids. Germline loops: CDR1 MDHEN, CDR2 SYDVKM. The CDR3: CASSLGRGNTIYF. CDR3 nucleotides: TGTGCCAGCAGTTTAGGCAGGGGAAACACCATATATTTT.

The chain employs TRBV5-1 and TRBJ2-5, with 10 bases identical to TRBD2. The ends lost 2 bases at V and 3 bases at J; junction bases unmatched: 25. Per the germline V gene, CDR1 is SGHRS and CDR2 is YFSETQ. The CDR3 has 22 residues. The CDR3 DNA follows: TGCGCCAGCAGCTTACACCGGACATACCGAGGTTGGAGCGGGGGGGCCGAAGAGACCCAGTACTTC. It yields the protein CASSLHRTYRGWSGGAEETQYF.

This clone was counted a single time. This rearrangement joins TRBV7-9 to TRBJ2-1; perhaps TRBD1 as D (6 bases). Between the trimmed V and J ends, which lost 5 bases and 16 bases, there was a span of 21 bases. Germline-derived CDR1 and CDR2 are SEHNR and FQNEAQ (reference sequence). The CDR3 runs 13 residues. The CDR3 sequence is CASSQKTPGQRFF. CDR3 nucleotide sequence: TGTGCCAGCAGCCAAAAGACTCCGGGACAACGCTTCTTC. The whole variable domain, remainder taken from reference TRBV7-9 and TRBJ2-1, is DTGVSQNPRHKITKRGQNVTFRCDPISEHNRLYWYRQTLGQGPEFLTYFQNEAQLEKSRLLSDRFSAERPKGSFSTLEIQRTEQGDSAMYLCASSQKTPGQRFFGPGTRLTVL.

Only one count was recorded for this clone. The rearrangement links TRBV20-1 to TRBJ2-1; D remains unclear. Trimming shortened V by 4 bases and J by 5 bases, and 6 bases separated the two germline ends. Germline V gene lookup returns CDR1 DFQATT and CDR2 SNEGSKA (reference sequence). This CDR3 has 11 amino acids. CDR3 in DNA: TGCAGTGCTAACAGAAACAATGAGCAGTTCTTC. This codes for CSANRNNEQFF.